This T cell receptor beta chain was sequenced for a study of blood T cell repertoires in COVID-19. Study background: The United States, Italy and Spain provided the acute and convalescent COVID-19 samples. Sources were T cells, B-cell-depleted T cells, or PBMCs; the material itself was cDNA or gDNA.

Original processing notes: Amplified reference gene primers provided the basis for estimating nucleated cell counts. Profiling relied on immunoSEQ multiplex PCR, and the TCRdb table lists in-frame clones only, not all of them. The D gene and trimming were derived from the DNA, and the V and J assignments and clone size from that table. The data contain under 500,000 clones, nearly 90% of them singletons. Looked up from germline, CDR1 is SGHTA and CDR2 is FQGTGA. This CDR3 has 15 residues. Trimming shortened V by 2 bases and J by 5 bases, and 15 bases separated the two germline ends. The age range of participants was 18 to 89 years, with residence in more than 20 US areas.

Sequences were obtained from PBMCs or T cells enriched from blood (not recorded which). The chain has TRBV7-3 and TRBJ2-5; D is ambiguous. This TCR came from a woman aged 18 to 35 with acute COVID-19. In DNA, the CDR3 is TGTGCCAGCAGCTTACGGGTCGACTCTTGGGAGACCCAGTACTTC. Translating it yields CASSLRVDSWETQYF.